What follows are 2 T cell receptor beta chains derived from one specimen sequenced in a study of blood T cells in healthy people across ages. It was with a sample-barcoded 5' primer and a J-beta primer mix that a second PCR of roughly 7 to 12 cycles was run. TCRdb processed the 5' RACE reads anew with MiXCR; each CDR3 protein has one entry. The top ten hold around 25% of the sample, which has roughly 730,000 distinct CDR3 sequences, approximately 53% seen once. Sequenced sample: blood. These TCRs come from a man aged 35 to 55 in good health.

The V and J genes are TRBV4-1 and TRBJ2-1, with 12 positions matching TRBD2. Germline assignment: CDR1 MGHRA and CDR2 YSYEKL. V shed 7 bases, J shed 7 bases, and the junction held 8 bases outside the gene matches. The CDR3 covers 15 residues. The CDR3 sequence is CASNRLAGGPNEQFF. CDR3 DNA sequence: TGCGCCAGCAACCGCCTAGCGGGAGGGCCAAATGAGCAGTTCTTC.

The gene calls are TRBV29-1 and TRBJ2-1, with a weak D call TRBD2 (6 bases). The CDR3 loop spans 15 amino acids. CDR1 SQVTM and CDR2 ANQGSEA come from the germline V gene. Between the trimmed V and J ends, which lost 8 bases and 3 bases, there was a span of 20 bases. The CDR3 loop reads CSTGTGGTVYNEQFF. The CDR3 nucleotides read TGCAGCACGGGAACCGGCGGGACGGTCTACAATGAGCAGTTCTTC.